This record looks at one TCR beta chain sequence and its context. Its antigen is not identified. A second roughly 6 to 11 cycle PCR used barcoded and J-beta primers. From the 5' RACE reads, TCRdb called clonotypes with MiXCR, one entry per CDR3 protein. Among under 1,000,000 distinct CDR3 sequences, 35% to 60% were seen once, and the ten largest hold approximately 18%. The data originate from a study of blood T cells in healthy people across ages. Regarding the study as a whole: The authors considered diversity estimates from one million T cells to be underestimates. It was the long-lived donors that had more naive CD4+ cells and higher diversity than aged donors.

Caucasian, healthy and from Russia, the donors were aged between roughly 6 and 100. The CDR3 consists of 14 residues. The germline CDR1 and CDR2 sequences are MNHNY and SVGAGI (reference sequence). V gene TRBV6-6 combines with J gene TRBJ2-1; weak D call: TRBD2 (5 bases). The J call may be incorrect, as the DNA end agrees better with TRBJ2-7. The receptor's source is an elderly man in good health. Specimen: blood. The CDR3 loop is CASYPSGSYNEQYF. The CDR3 DNA reads as TGTGCCAGCTATCCAAGCGGCTCCTACAATGAGCAGTACTTC.